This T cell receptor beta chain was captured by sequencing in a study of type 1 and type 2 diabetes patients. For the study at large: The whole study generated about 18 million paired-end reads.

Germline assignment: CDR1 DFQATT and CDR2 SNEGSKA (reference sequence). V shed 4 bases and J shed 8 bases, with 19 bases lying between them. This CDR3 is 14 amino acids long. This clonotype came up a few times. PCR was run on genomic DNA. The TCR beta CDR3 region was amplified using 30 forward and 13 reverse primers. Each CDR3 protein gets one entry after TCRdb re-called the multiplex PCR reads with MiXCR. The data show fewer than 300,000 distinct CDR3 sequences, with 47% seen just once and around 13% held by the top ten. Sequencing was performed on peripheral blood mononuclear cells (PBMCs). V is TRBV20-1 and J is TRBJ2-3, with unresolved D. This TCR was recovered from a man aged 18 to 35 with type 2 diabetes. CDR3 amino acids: CSANLADALGTQYF. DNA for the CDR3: TGCAGTGCTAACTTGGCCGATGCGTTGGGTACGCAGTATTTT.